These T cell receptor beta chains were read from a single sample in a study of vaccination effects on CD4 cells after COVID-19. What these receptors recognize is not known. Sequencing used immunoSEQ multiplex PCR; TCRdb keeps in-frame clones, though not all of them. The data show 30,000 to 35,000 clones, approximately 72% seen once. This sample comprised CD4+ T cells from PBMCs cultured without peptide, obtained after COVID-19 vaccination. These receptors all come from a human donor who had a prior SARS-CoV-2 infection. The CDR3 runs from the conserved cysteine through the conserved F or W. Each record gives: CDR3 DNA, CDR3 protein, J gene, V gene, D gene. A D gene is named only where the DNA matches it firmly.

cdr3_nt: TGTGCCAGCAGTGAGAGGGGGTACCCCTACAATGAGCAGTTCTTC
cdr3_aa: CASSERGYPYNEQFF
j_call: TRBJ2-1
v_call: TRBV25-1
d_call: NA

cdr3_nt: TGTGCCAGCAGTGCCTGGCAGGGTTTCGAAAAACTGTTTTTT
cdr3_aa: CASSAWQGFEKLFF
j_call: TRBJ1-4
v_call: TRBV2
d_call: NA

cdr3_nt: TGTGCCAGCAGCCGGAACAATCAGCCCCAGCATTTT
cdr3_aa: CASSRNNQPQHF
j_call: TRBJ1-5
v_call: TRBV27
d_call: NA

cdr3_nt: TGTGCCAGCAGTTTATCGGTAGGGAGGGAGACCCAGTACTTC
cdr3_aa: CASSLSVGRETQYF
j_call: TRBJ2-5
v_call: TRBV27
d_call: NA

cdr3_nt: TGCGCCAGCAGCCAAGAGACGCGAAACTCTGGGGCCAACGTCCTGACTTTC
cdr3_aa: CASSQETRNSGANVLTF
j_call: TRBJ2-6
v_call: TRBV4-3
d_call: NA

cdr3_nt: TGTGCCAGCTCACCGAGGACTAGCGGGGGGCAAGAGACCCAGTACTTC
cdr3_aa: CASSPRTSGGQETQYF
j_call: TRBJ2-5
v_call: TRBV18
d_call: TRBD2

cdr3_nt: TGTGCCAGCAGTTCTCCCATTTGGAACACTGAAGCTTTCTTT
cdr3_aa: CASSSPIWNTEAFF
j_call: TRBJ1-1
v_call: TRBV6-5
d_call: NA

cdr3_nt: TGTGCCAGCAGTGGAGGGGGCTTCTCCTATAATTCACCCCTCCACTTT
cdr3_aa: CASSGGGFSYNSPLHF
j_call: TRBJ1-6
v_call: TRBV6-1
d_call: TRBD1

cdr3_nt: TGTGCCAGTAGTCGGACTAGCGGGCTTCGCACAGATACGCAGTATTTT
cdr3_aa: CASSRTSGLRTDTQYF
j_call: TRBJ2-3
v_call: TRBV19
d_call: TRBD2

cdr3_nt: TGCGCCAGCAGCCGTACTAGCGGGAGGGGACAAGAGACCCAGTACTTC
cdr3_aa: CASSRTSGRGQETQYF
j_call: TRBJ2-5
v_call: TRBV4-3
d_call: TRBD2